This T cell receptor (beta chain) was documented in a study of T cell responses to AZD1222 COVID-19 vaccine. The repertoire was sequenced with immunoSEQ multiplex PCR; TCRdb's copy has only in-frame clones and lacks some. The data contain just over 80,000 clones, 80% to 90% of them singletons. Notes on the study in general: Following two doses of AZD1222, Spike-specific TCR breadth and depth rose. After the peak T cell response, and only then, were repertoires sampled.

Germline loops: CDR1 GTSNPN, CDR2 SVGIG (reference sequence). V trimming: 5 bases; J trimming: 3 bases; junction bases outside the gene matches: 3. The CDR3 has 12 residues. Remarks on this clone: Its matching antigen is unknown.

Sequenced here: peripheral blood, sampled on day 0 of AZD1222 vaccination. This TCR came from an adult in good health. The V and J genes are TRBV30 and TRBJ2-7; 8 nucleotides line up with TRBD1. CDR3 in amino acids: CAWGTGNYEQYF. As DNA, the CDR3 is TGTGCCTGGGGGACAGGTAACTACGAGCAGTACTTC. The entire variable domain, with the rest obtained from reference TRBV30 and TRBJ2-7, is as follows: SQTIHQWPATLVQPVGSPLSLECTVEGTSNPNLYWYRQAAGRGLQLLFYSVGIGQISSEVPQNLSASRPQDRQFILSSKKLLLSDSGFYLCAWGTGNYEQYFGPGTRLTVT.